Listed below are T cell receptor beta chains from one sample, sequenced in a study of T cell responses to AZD1222 COVID-19 vaccine. Assay used: immunoSEQ multiplex PCR; TCRdb lists only in-frame clones, some missing. The repertoire holds about 130,000 clones, roughly 93% seen once, with 0.9% to 1.2% in the top ten. This sample comprised peripheral blood, obtained 28 days after the second AZD1222 dose. These receptors were obtained from an adult who received the AZD1222 COVID-19 vaccine. Both conserved end residues are part of each CDR3. A D gene is named only where the DNA matches it firmly.

D gene,V gene,J gene,CDR3 length,CDR3 DNA,CDR3 protein
NA,TRBV5-1,TRBJ2-1,12,TGCGCCAGCAGCACCAATTCGGGTGAGCAGTTCTTC,CASSTNSGEQFF
TRBD2,TRBV7-3,TRBJ2-2,16,TGTGCCAGCAGCTTAGAGTCTAGCGGGCTTACCGGGGAGCTGTTTTTT,CASSLESSGLTGELFF
NA,TRBV18,TRBJ2-5,13,TGTGCCAGCTCACCAACTGTAAGACAAACCCAGTACTTC,CASSPTVRQTQYF
NA,TRBV5-4,TRBJ2-5,13,TGTGCCAGCAGCAGGGACACTGTAGAGACCCAGTACTTC,CASSRDTVETQYF
TRBD1,TRBV27,TRBJ1-2,16,TGTGCCAGCAGTTTAAACGCCGGACAGGGGCTCTATGGCTACACCTTC,CASSLNAGQGLYGYTF
NA,TRBV27,TRBJ2-2,15,TGTGCCAGCAGCCGATCAGGGAGGATCACCGGGGAGCTGTTTTTT,CASSRSGRITGELFF
NA,TRBV28,TRBJ2-7,17,TGTGCCAGCAGTTACGAAAGGATGGAGAACGGACCCTACGAGCAGTACTTC,CASSYERMENGPYEQYF
NA,TRBV3-1/TRBV3-2,TRBJ1-2,12,TGTGCCAGCGCCACGGGGGCACGGGGCTACACCTTC,CASATGARGYTF
NA,TRBV6-6,TRBJ2-7,13,TGTGCCAGCAGTCCAGGGGTAGCCTACGAGCAGTACTTC,CASSPGVAYEQYF
NA,TRBV28,TRBJ2-4,14,TGTGCCAGCAGAGAGGGGACAGCCAAAAACATTCAGTACTTC,CASREGTAKNIQYF
NA,TRBV3-1/TRBV3-2,TRBJ1-5,15,TGTGCCAGCAGCCAAGGCTGGGGTGGAAATCAGCCCCAGCATTTT,CASSQGWGGNQPQHF
NA,TRBV27,TRBJ1-2,15,TGTGCCAGCAGTTTAAATGGGGGGGCGAGCTATGGCTACACCTTC,CASSLNGGASYGYTF
NA,TRBV5-4,TRBJ1-4,15,TGTGCCAGCAGTCCGACCGGGACGAACCATGAAAAACTGTTTTTT,CASSPTGTNHEKLFF
NA,TRBV5-1,TRBJ2-2,15,TGCGCCAGCAGCCTCGGGTCAGACTGGTTAGGGGAGCTGTTTTTT,CASSLGSDWLGELFF
NA,TRBV19,TRBJ2-1,15,TGTGCCAGTAGTATTTCGGTCTCCTCCTACAATGAGCAGTTCTTC,CASSISVSSYNEQFF
NA,TRBV6-4,TRBJ1-2,12,TGTGCCAGCAGTGACCTCGGCTATGGCTACACCTTC,CASSDLGYGYTF
TRBD1,TRBV28,TRBJ2-7,14,TGTGCCAGCAGCTCGACAGGGAGCTCCTACGAGCAGTACTTC,CASSSTGSSYEQYF